The 6 T cell receptor beta chains given below trace back to one sample, sequenced in a study of blood T cell repertoires in COVID-19. TCRdb keeps only in-frame clones here, not all; method: immunoSEQ multiplex PCR. The sample records 100,000 to 150,000 clones, roughly 87% being singletons. Sequenced: peripheral blood. The receptors were gathered from a man older than 75 with active or convalescent COVID-19.

This clone was observed a few times. This sequence joins TRBV28 and TRBJ1-4, with 7 bases identical to TRBD1. Germline-derived CDR1 and CDR2 are MDHEN and SYDVKM. The CDR3 totals 14 residues. The trim removed 5 bases at V and 8 bases at J, leaving 8 bases unmatched. The CDR3 DNA reads TGTGCCAGCAGTGGAGGGGGCCCGAGGGAAAAACTGTTTTTT. Its translation: CASSGGGPREKLFF.

The V call is TRBV6-5, the J call TRBJ2-2; 11 bases fit TRBD1. V dropped 6 bases and J dropped 7; count of bases not matched to a gene: 4. In germline, CDR1 is MNHEY, CDR2 SVGAGI. The CDR3 is 14 amino acids. The CDR3 region is CASSGTGGFGELFF. The CDR3 DNA reads as TGTGCCAGCAGCGGGACAGGGGGGTTCGGGGAGCTGTTTTTT.

This chain connects TRBV7-9 to TRBJ1-1, with no clear D. V shed 5 bases and J shed 4 bases, with 17 bases lying between them. The CDR3 has 15 residues. Germline V gene data show CDR1 as SEHNR and CDR2 as FQNEAQ (reference sequence). Here the CDR3 reads CASSPPLAVFTEAFF. The CDR3 DNA sequence: TGTGCCAGCAGCCCCCCATTGGCGGTATTCACTGAAGCTTTCTTT.

The chain is built from TRBV2 and TRBJ1-6; a possible D gene is TRBD1 (6 bases). V was shortened by 6 bases and J by 4 bases, with 19 bases between the two germline ends. This CDR3 has 17 amino acids. CDR1 is SNHLY, CDR2 FYNNEI, per germline. The CDR3 bases are TGTGCCAGCAGCCCTCGGCTCAGGGGCGGTTATAATTCACCCCTCCACTTT. As protein: CASSPRLRGGYNSPLHF.

The chain uses TRBV19 and TRBJ1-1, with D hard to call. Germline-derived CDR1 and CDR2 are LNHDA and SQIVND (reference sequence). With 1 base removed from V and 4 bases from J, the gap between germline ends came to 13 bases. The CDR3 extends over 15 amino acids. The DNA of the CDR3 is TGTGCCAGTAGTATAGGGCGGCGTCCAGTCACTGAAGCTTTCTTT. Translated: CASSIGRRPVTEAFF.

As for this clone: At one of its ends the junction is not consistent with the germline gene, which may arise from a read error. This chain joins TRBV18 and TRBJ2-1; D ambiguous. The CDR3 extends over 13 amino acids. Germline V gives CDR1 KGHSH, CDR2 LQKENI. The CDR3 DNA is TGTGCCAGCTCATCCGGGTCCTTCAATGAGCAGTTCTTC. Its translation: CASSSGSFNEQFF.